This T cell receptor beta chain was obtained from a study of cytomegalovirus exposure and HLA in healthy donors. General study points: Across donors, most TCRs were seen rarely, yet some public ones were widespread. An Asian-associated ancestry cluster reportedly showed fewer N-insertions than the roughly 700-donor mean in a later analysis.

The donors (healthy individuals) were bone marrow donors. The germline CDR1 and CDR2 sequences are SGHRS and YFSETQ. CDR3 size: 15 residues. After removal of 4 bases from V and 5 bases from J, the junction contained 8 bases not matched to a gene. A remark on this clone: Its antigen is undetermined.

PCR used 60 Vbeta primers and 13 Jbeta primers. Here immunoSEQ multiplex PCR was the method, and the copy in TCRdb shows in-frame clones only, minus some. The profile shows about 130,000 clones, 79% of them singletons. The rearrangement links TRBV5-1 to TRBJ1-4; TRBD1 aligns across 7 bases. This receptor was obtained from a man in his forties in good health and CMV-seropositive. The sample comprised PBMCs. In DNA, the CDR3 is TGCGCCAGCAGCCCCCGGACAGGACCGAATGAAAAACTGTTTTTT. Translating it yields CASSPRTGPNEKLFF.